A selection of T cell receptor beta chains follows, all from one sample in a study of blood T cell repertoires in COVID-19. Produced via immunoSEQ multiplex PCR; TCRdb's table is partial and in-frame only. The data hold about 200,000 clones, with 84% observed a single time. The material sequenced was PBMCs or T cells enriched from blood (not recorded which). Source of these receptors: a man between 35 and 55 years old who had recovered from COVID-19. Both conserved end residues are part of each CDR3. The order of the fields is V gene, CDR3 protein.

TRBV19 | CASSPAGGPGNEQFF
TRBV18 | CASSPYPSGVNTDTQYF
TRBV7-2 | CASSLAPGTGLYEQYF
TRBV5-5 | CASSLSPQIGNTIYF
TRBV27 | CASSLTGGSGNTIYF
TRBV5-6 | CASSLRGRIEQYF
TRBV6-5 | CASRTGGGQPQHF
TRBV18 | CASSPPMNTEAFF
TRBV7-2 | CASSLSAGRTMDF
TRBV6-5 | CASSPTGGLGYTF
TRBV19 | CASNLGRTGNYGYTF